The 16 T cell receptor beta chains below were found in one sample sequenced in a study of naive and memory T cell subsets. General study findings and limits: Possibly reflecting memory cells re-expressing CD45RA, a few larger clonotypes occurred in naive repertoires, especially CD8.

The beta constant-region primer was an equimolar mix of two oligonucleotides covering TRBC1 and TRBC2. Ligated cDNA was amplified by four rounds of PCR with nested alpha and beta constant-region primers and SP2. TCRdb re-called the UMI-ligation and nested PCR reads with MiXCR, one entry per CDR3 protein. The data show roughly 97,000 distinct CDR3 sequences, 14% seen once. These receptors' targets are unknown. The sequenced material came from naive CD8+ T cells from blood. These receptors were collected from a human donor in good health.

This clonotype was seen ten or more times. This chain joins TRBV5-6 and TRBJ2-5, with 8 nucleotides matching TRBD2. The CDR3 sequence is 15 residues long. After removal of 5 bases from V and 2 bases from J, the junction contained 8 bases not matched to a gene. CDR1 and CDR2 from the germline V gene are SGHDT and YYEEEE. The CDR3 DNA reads TGTGCCAGCAGGCCGATGACTAGCGAGCAAGAGACCCAGTACTTC. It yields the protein CASRPMTSEQETQYF. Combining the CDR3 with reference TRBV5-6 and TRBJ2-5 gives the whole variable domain DAGVTQSPTHLIKTRGQQVTLRCSPKSGHDTVSWYQQALGQGPQFIFQYYEEEERQRGNFPDRFSGHQFPNYSSELNVNALLLGDSALYLCASRPMTSEQETQYFGPGTRLLVL.

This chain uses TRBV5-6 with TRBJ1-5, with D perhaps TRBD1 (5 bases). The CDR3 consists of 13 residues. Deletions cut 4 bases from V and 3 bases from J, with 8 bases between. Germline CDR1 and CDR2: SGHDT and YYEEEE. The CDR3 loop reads CASSVDNNQPQHF. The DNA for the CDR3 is TGTGCCAGCAGCGTGGACAACAATCAGCCCCAGCATTTT.

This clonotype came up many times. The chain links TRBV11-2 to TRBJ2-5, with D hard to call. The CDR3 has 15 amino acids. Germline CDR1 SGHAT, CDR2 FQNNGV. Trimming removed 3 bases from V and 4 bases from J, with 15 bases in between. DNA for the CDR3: TGTGCCAGCAGCTTGTCCCGGGCCCCTCGAGAGACCCAGTACTTC. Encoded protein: CASSLSRAPRETQYF.

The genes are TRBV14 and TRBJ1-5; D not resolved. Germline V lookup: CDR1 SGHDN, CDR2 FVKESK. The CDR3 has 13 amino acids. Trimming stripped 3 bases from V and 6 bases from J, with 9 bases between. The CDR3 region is CASSHGPGQPQHF. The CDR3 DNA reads TGTGCCAGCAGCCACGGTCCTGGTCAGCCCCAGCATTTT.

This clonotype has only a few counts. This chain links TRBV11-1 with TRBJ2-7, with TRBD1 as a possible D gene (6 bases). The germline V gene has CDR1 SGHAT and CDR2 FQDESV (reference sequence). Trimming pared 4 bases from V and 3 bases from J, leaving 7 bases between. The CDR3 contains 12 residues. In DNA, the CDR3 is TGTGCCAGCAGCTCAGGGGTCTACGAGCAGTACTTC. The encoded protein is CASSSGVYEQYF.

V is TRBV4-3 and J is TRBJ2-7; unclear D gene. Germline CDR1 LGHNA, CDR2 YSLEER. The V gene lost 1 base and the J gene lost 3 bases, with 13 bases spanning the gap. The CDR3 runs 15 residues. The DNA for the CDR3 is TGCGCCAGCAGCCAAGCCTCCGACGGGCTCTACGAGCAGTACTTC. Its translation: CASSQASDGLYEQYF.

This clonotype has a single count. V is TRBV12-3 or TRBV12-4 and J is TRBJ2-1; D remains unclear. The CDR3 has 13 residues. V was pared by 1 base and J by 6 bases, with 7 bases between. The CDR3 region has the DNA TGTGCCAGCAGTTTAGTTTCATCCAATGAGCAGTTCTTC. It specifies CASSLVSSNEQFF.

In DNA form, the CDR3 reads TGTGCCAGCAGTTCGGGACAGGGTACCTATAGCAATCAGCCCCAGCATTTT. Encoded protein: CASSSGQGTYSNQPQHF. This chain connects TRBV6-2 or TRBV6-3 to TRBJ1-5; 9 bases map to TRBD1. CDR3 length equals 17 residues. Germline CDR1 is MNHEY and CDR2 is SVGEGT. V was clipped by 4 bases and J by 0 bases; unmatched bases: 7.

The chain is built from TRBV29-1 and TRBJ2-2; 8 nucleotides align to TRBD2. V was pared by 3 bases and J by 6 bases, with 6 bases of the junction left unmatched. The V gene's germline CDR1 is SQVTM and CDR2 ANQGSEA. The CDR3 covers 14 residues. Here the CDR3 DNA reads TGCAGCGTTGAGCCGGCGCGGGAGGCCGGGGAGCTGTTTTTT. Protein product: CSVEPAREAGELFF.

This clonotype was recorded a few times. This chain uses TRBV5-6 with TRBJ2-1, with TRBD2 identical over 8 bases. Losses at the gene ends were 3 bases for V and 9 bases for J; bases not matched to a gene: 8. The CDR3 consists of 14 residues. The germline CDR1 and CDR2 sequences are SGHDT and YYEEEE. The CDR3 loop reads CASSYLAGVGEQFF. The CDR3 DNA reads TGTGCCAGCAGCTATCTAGCGGGCGTGGGTGAGCAGTTCTTC.

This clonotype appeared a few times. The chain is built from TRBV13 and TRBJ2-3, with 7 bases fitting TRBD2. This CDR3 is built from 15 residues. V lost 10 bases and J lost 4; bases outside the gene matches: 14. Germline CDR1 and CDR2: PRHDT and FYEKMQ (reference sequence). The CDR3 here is CANSRVGGPSDTQYF. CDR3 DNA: TGTGCCAACTCGAGGGTGGGAGGGCCATCAGATACGCAGTATTTT.

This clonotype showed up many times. CDR3 bases: TGTGCCAGCAGTTTTCCTAACACTGAAGCTTTCTTT. Translating gives CASSFPNTEAFF. The chain recombines TRBV12-3 or TRBV12-4 with TRBJ1-1; the D is unclear. V lost 3 bases, J lost 2 bases, and 4 bases lay in between. The CDR3 contains 12 residues.

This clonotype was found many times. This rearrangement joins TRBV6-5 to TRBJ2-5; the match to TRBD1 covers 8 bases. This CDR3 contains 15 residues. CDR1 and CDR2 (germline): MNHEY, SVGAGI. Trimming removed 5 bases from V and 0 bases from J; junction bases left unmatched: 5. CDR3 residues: CASSQQDRDQETQYF. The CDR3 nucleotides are TGTGCCAGCAGTCAGCAGGACAGGGACCAAGAGACCCAGTACTTC.

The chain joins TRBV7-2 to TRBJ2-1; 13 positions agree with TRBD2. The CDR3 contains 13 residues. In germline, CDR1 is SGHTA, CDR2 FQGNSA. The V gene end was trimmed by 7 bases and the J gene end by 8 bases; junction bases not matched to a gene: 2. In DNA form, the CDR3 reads TGTGCCAGCAACGGACTAGCGGGAGATGAGCAGTTCTTC. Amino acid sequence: CASNGLAGDEQFF.

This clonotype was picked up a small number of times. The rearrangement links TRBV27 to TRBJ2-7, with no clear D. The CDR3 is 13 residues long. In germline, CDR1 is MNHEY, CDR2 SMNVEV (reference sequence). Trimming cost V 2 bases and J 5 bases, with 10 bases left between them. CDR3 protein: CASSLASIHEQYF. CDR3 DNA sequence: TGTGCCAGCAGTTTAGCCAGTATACACGAGCAGTACTTC.

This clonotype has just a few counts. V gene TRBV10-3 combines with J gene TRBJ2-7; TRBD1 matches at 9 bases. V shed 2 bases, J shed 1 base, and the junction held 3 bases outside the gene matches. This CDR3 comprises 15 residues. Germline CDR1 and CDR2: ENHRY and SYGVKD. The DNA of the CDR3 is TGTGCCATCAGTGAGGGACAGGGGATATCCTACGAGCAGTACTTC. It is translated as CAISEGQGISYEQYF.